This entry concerns a single T cell receptor (beta chain). As yet, its antigen is unknown. The entry originates in a study of cytomegalovirus exposure and HLA in healthy donors. Study results and caveats: Among donors in an Asian-associated ancestry cluster, a later analysis reportedly found fewer N-insertions than the roughly 700-donor mean. Per published reports, the classifier diagnosed cytomegalovirus status with high specificity and sensitivity.

PCR was performed using 60 Vbeta and 13 Jbeta primers. TCRdb's table, derived via immunoSEQ multiplex PCR, lists solely in-frame clones and lacks some. The sample has 150,000 to 200,000 clones, 84% seen once. CDR1 is MNHEY and CDR2 is SVGAGI in the germline V gene. The V end lost 0 bases, the J end lost 5 bases, and 11 bases lay between the germline ends. The CDR3 loop spans 15 amino acids. This chain links TRBV6-5 with TRBJ1-5; D is possibly TRBD1 (5 bases). The sequenced sample consisted of PBMCs. The origin of this receptor is a girl aged 5 to 17 in good health and CMV-seropositive. The CDR3: CASSYSTAADQPQHF. The CDR3 DNA reads TGTGCCAGCAGTTACTCGACAGCCGCGGATCAGCCCCAGCATTTT.